This TCR beta chain was captured by sequencing in a study of CD8+ T cells in alopecia areata. General study points: Between patients, shared TCR sequences were less clear than in mice. This was possibly due in part to HLA diversity in the patient population. There were also resident alphabeta T cells of normal skin sequenced in scalp samples.

Noted treatment: oral pan-JAK inhibitor, 5-10 mg twice daily. Lesional scalp punch biopsies and peripheral blood came from alopecia areata patients. Per the germline V gene, CDR1 is SEHNR and CDR2 is FQNEAQ (reference sequence). The CDR3 runs to 12 residues. V was cut by 1 base and J by 9 bases, with 6 bases left in between. Turning to this clone: The antigen remains unidentified.

Following RNA extraction, reverse transcription yielded cDNA that acted as the sequencing template. Data came from immunoSEQ multiplex PCR; TCRdb stores just in-frame clones and leaves some out. The sample records some 180,000 clones, 40% to 55% being singletons. The clonotype was recovered from a human donor with alopecia areata. V gene TRBV7-9 combines with J gene TRBJ2-2; no clear D gene. Sequencing was performed on CD8+ T cells sorted from blood, taken around week 52, from a patient treated with tofacitinib. CDR3 sequence (DNA): TGTGCCAGCAGCTTAGAAGGTCGGGAGCTGTTTTTT. It yields the protein CASSLEGRELFF.